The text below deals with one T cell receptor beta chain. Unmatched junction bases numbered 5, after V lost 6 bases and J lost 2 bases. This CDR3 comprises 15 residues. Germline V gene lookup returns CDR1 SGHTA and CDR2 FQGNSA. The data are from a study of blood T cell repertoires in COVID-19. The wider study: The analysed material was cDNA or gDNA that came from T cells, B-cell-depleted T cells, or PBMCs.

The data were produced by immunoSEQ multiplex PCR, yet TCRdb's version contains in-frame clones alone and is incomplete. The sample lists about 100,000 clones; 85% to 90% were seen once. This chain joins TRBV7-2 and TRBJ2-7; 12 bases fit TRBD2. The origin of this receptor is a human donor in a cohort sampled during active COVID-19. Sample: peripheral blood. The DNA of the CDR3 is TGTGCCAGCAGTCGGACTAGCGGGGCTGCCTACGAGCAGTACTTC. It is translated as CASSRTSGAAYEQYF.